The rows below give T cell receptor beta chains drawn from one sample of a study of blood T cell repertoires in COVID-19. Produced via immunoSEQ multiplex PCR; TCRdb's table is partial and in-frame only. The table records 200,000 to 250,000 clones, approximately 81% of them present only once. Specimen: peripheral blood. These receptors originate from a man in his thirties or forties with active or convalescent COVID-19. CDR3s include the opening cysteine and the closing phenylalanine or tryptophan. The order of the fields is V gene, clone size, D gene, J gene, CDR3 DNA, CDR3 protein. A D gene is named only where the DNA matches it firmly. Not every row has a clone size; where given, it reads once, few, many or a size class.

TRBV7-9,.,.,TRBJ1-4,TGTGCCAGCAGCTTAGCGGTCGGGGGTTGGGGTGAAAAACTGTTTTTT,CASSLAVGGWGEKLFF
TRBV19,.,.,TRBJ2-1,TGTGCCAGTAGTATAGAGGGAGCGGGCTCCTACAATGAGCAGTTCTTC,CASSIEGAGSYNEQFF
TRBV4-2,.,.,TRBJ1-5,TGTGCCAGCAGCCAAAGGTCACAGGGCGGTCAGCCCCAGCATTTT,CASSQRSQGGQPQHF
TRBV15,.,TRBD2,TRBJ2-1,TGTGCCACCAGCAGGGATCTAGCGGGAGGCCTAGAGCAGTTCTTC,CATSRDLAGGLEQFF
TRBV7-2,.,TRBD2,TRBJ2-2,TGTGCCAGCAGCTTATGGCCGGGGGGCACCGGGGAGCTGTTTTTT,CASSLWPGGTGELFF
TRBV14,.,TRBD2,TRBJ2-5,TGTGCCAGCAGCCAAGAACTAGCGGGGGTGACCCAGTACTTC,CASSQELAGVTQYF
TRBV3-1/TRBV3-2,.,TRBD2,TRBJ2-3,TGTGCCAGCAGCCAAGATGCTAGCGGGGGCCCTTGCACAGATACGCAGTATTTT,CASSQDASGGPCTDTQYF
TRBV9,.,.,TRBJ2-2,TGTGCCAGCAGCGTAGCTTACACCGGGGAGCTGTTTTTT,CASSVAYTGELFF
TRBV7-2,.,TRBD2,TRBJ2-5,TGTGCCAGCAGCCCGCAGCGGGAGTGGGAGGAGACCCAGTACTTC,CASSPQREWEETQYF
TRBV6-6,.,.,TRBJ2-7,TGTGCCAGCAGGGACAGAAATAACTACGAGCAGTACTTC,CASRDRNNYEQYF
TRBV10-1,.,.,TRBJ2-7,TGCGCCAGCAGTGAGACCCAAGGGGCAGGCGAGAGCTCCTACGAGCAGTACTTC,CASSETQGAGESSYEQYF
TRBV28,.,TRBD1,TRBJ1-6,TGTGCCAGCAGTTTCCGGGACAGGGGCCTCCGAACCCTCCACTTT,CASSFRDRGLRTLHF
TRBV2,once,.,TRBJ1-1,TGTGCCAGCAGTGAATATGCGGGGTCTGAAGCTTTCTTT,CASSEYAGSEAFF
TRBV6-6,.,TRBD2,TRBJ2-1,TGTGCCAGCAGCCTAGCGGGAGAGGGCTACAATGAGCAGTTCTTC,CASSLAGEGYNEQFF
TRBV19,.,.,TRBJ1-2,TGTGCCAGTAGTATTTTTGAAGGGGGCTATGGCTACACCTTC,CASSIFEGGYGYTF
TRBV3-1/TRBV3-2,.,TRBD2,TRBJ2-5,TGTGCCAGCAGCCCTTACCGAGCGGGGAGGGAGACCCAGTACTTC,CASSPYRAGRETQYF
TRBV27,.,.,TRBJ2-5,TGTGCCACCCCTAGGGGTCGGAAGACCCAGTACTTC,CATPRGRKTQYF
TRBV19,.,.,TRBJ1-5,TGTGCCAGTAGCCAGCTCCGGGACACCGATAATCAGCCCCAGCATTTT,CASSQLRDTDNQPQHF
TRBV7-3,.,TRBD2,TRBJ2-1,TGTGCCAGCAGCTGGGGCGGGAGTCAGGGCGAGCAGTTCTTC,CASSWGGSQGEQFF
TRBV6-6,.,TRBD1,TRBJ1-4,TGTGCCAGCAGCCACCGGGACAGTAATGAAAAACTGTTTTTT,CASSHRDSNEKLFF
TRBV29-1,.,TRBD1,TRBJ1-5,TGCAGCGCGGGACAGGGGGGCAATCAGCCCCAGCATTTT,CSAGQGGNQPQHF
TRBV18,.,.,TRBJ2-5,TGTGCCAGCTCACAACAGAGTCTTTTGGAGACCCAGTACTTC,CASSQQSLLETQYF
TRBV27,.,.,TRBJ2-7,TGTGCCAGCAGTTTATACGGTGGCGAGCAGTACTTC,CASSLYGGEQYF
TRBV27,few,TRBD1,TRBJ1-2,TGTGCCAGCAGGCAAAGACAGGGGACGAAGGACTATGGCTACACCTTC,CASRQRQGTKDYGYTF
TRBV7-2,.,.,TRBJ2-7,TGTGCCAGCAGCAATAGGGGCGCTCAGTCCTACGAGCAGTACTTC,CASSNRGAQSYEQYF
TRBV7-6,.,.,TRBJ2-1,TGTGCCAGCAGTTTCACCCCCGGGACTGCCAATGAGCAGTTCTTC,CASSFTPGTANEQFF
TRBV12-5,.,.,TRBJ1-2,TGTGCTAGTGGTCCCCCGGTGGCAGGCTTCTATGGCTACACCTTC,CASGPPVAGFYGYTF
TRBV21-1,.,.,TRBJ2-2,TGTGCCAGCAGCAAAGCCCGGGCGCAGGGGGATACCGGGGAGCTGTTTTTT,CASSKARAQGDTGELFF
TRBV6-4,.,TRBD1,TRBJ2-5,TGTGCCAGCAGCCCCGGACAGGGAGTATCGCAAGAGACCCAGTACTTC,CASSPGQGVSQETQYF
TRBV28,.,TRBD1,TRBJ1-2,TGTGCCAGCACCATACCCAATCAGGGACAGGGGTCGGGCTACACCTTC,CASTIPNQGQGSGYTF
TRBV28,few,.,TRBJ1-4,TGTGCCAGCAGTTTTTGGGCATCTAAACTGTTTTTT,CASSFWASKLFF
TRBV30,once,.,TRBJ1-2,TGTGCCTGGATGAGGGGGGGTTCGGGCTACACCTTC,CAWMRGGSGYTF
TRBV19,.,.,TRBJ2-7,TGTGCCAGTAGTATCCCGGGACTGGAGCAGTACTTC,CASSIPGLEQYF
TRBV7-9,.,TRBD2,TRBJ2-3,TGTGCCAGCAGCCCAGGACTAGCGGGGGGGAGCACAGATACGCAGTATTTT,CASSPGLAGGSTDTQYF
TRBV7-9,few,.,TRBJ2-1,TGTGCCAGCAGCTGGGCCCGGAGGCGGGAAGAGAACAATGAGCAGTTCTTC,CASSWARRREENNEQFF
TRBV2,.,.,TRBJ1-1,TGTGCCAGCTCCGCCCGGGGCCAGCGGGACACTGAAGCTTTCTTT,CASSARGQRDTEAFF
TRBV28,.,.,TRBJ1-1,TGTGCCAGCAGTTTATTCGCAGGGAACACTGAAGCTTTCTTT,CASSLFAGNTEAFF
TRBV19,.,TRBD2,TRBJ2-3,TGTGCCAGTAACTCCGGACTAGCGGGGGGTAAAAGCACAGATACGCAGTATTTT,CASNSGLAGGKSTDTQYF
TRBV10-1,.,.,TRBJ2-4,TGCGCCAGCACAAACCCTTCCCTCGACAGAGCAGACTTC,CASTNPSLDRADF
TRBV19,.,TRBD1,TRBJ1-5,TGTGCCAGTAAAAACAGGGGACAGGGAAATCAGCCCCAGCATTTT,CASKNRGQGNQPQHF
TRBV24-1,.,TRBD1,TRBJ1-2,TGTGCCACCAGTGACACGGGACAGGGCTCTAGTGGCTACACCTTC,CATSDTGQGSSGYTF
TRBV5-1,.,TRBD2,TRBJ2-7,TGCGCCAGCAGCTTGGGACTAGCGGGGCGTGCCTACGAGCAGTACTTC,CASSLGLAGRAYEQYF
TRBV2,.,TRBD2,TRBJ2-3,TGTGCCAGCAGTATCGCGGGGGGAGGAGATACGCAGTATTTT,CASSIAGGGDTQYF